Following are 3 T cell receptor beta chains from one sample sequenced in a study of cytomegalovirus exposure and HLA in healthy donors. 13 Jbeta primers and 60 Vbeta primers were used for the PCR. Repertoires were generated with immunoSEQ multiplex PCR, while TCRdb's copy carries only in-frame clones and drops some. Counted here are some 150,000 clones, just under 90% occurring once; the ten biggest clones make up 5.2%. The sequencing input was PBMCs. The receptor set was obtained from a young woman in good health and CMV-seronegative.

In this sample, this clone turned up once. The chain joins TRBV15 to TRBJ1-1; TRBD1 might be the D (5 bases). The germline V gene encodes CDR1 LNHNV and CDR2 YYDKDF (reference sequence). The CDR3 spans 14 residues. The ends were cut back, 0 bases at V and 11 bases at J, with 16 bases in the middle. CDR3 DNA sequence: TGTGCCACCAGCAGAGATTTGGCAGGGCCTGCGGCTTTCTTT. Translated, it gives CATSRDLAGPAAFF.

The chain couples TRBV7-2 to TRBJ2-3; TRBD1 matches at 8 bases. Germline CDR1 SGHTA, CDR2 FQGNSA. V lost 2 bases, J lost 1 base, and 5 bases stayed unmatched. The CDR3 sequence is 16 residues long. The CDR3 sequence: CASSLTQGVGTDTQYF. CDR3 nucleotides: TGTGCCAGCAGCTTAACACAGGGGGTAGGCACAGATACGCAGTATTTT.

This chain links TRBV5-6 with TRBJ2-7, with TRBD1 identical over 7 bases. In germline, CDR1 is SGHDT, CDR2 YYEEEE. There are 14 residues in the CDR3. Losses at the gene ends were 4 bases for V and 4 bases for J; bases not matched to a gene: 8. Here the CDR3 DNA reads TGTGCCAGCAGCGGGGATGAGGGGGCATACGAGCAGTACTTC. This translates into CASSGDEGAYEQYF.